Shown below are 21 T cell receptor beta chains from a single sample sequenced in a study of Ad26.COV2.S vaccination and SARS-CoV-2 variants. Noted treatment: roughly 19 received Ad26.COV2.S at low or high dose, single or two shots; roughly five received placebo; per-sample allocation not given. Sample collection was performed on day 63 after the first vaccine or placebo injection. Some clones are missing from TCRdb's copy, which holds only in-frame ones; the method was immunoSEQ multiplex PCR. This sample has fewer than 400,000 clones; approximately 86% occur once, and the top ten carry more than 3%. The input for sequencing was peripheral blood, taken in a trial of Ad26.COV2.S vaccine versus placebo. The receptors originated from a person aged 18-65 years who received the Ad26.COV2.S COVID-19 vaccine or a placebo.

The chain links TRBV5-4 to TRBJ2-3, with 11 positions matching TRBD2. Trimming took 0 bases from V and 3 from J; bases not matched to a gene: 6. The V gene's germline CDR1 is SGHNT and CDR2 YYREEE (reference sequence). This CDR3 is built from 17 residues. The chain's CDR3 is CASSLEPGLAVTDTQYF. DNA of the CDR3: TGTGCCAGCAGCTTGGAACCGGGACTAGCGGTTACAGATACGCAGTATTTT.

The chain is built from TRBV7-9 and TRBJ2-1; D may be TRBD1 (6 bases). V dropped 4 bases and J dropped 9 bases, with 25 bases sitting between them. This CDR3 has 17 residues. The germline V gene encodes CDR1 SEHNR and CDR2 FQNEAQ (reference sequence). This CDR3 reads CASSSDHTGLGVSEQFF. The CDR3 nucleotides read TGTGCCAGCAGCTCAGATCATACAGGGTTGGGGGTCAGTGAGCAGTTCTTC. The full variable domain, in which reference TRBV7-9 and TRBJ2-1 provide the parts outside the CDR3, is DTGVSQNPRHKITKRGQNVTFRCDPISEHNRLYWYRQTLGQGPEFLTYFQNEAQLEKSRLLSDRFSAERPKGSFSTLEIQRTEQGDSAMYLCASSSDHTGLGVSEQFFGPGTRLTVL.

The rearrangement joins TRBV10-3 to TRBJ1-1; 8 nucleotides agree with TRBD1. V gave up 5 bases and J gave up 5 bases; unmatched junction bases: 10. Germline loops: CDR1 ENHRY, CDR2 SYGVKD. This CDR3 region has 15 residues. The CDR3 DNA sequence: TGTGCCATCAGTTCCAAACAGGGGGAGGGGACTGAAGCTTTCTTT. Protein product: CAISSKQGEGTEAFF.

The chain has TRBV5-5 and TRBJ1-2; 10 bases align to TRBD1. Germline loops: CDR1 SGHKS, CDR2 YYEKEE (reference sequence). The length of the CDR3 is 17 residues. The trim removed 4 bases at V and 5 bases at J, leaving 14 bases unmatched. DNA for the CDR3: TGTGCCAGCAGCCCCGGTAGGGGGGACAGGGGCGAATATGGCTACACCTTC. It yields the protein CASSPGRGDRGEYGYTF. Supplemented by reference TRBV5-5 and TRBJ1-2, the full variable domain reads DAGVTQSPTHLIKTRGQQVTLRCSPISGHKSVSWYQQVLGQGPQFIFQYYEKEERGRGNFPDRFSARQFPNYSSELNVNALLLGDSALYLCASSPGRGDRGEYGYTFGSGTRLTVV.

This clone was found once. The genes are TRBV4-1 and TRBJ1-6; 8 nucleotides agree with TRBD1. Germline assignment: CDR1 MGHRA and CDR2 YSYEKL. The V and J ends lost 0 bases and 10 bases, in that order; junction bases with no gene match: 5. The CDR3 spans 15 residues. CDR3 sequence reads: CASSQEQGARSPLHF. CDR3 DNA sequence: TGCGCCAGCAGCCAAGAGCAGGGGGCGAGGTCACCCCTCCACTTT.

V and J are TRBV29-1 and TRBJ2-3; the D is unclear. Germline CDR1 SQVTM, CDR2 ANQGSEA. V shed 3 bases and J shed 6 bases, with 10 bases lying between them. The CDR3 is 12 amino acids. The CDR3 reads CSVEVSWDTQYF. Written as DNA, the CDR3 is TGCAGCGTTGAGGTTAGCTGGGATACGCAGTATTTT.

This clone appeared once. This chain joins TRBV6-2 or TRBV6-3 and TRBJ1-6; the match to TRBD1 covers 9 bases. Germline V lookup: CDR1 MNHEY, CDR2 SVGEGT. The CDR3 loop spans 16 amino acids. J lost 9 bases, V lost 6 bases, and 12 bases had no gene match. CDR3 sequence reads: CASSQRRGQGSSPLHF. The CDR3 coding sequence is TGTGCCAGCAGCCAAAGAAGGGGACAGGGAAGTTCACCCCTCCACTTT.

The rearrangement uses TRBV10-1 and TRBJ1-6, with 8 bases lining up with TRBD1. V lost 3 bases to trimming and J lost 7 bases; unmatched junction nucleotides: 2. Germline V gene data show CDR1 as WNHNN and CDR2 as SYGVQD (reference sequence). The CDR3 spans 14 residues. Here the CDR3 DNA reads TGCGCCAGCAGTGATGGACAGGGAAATTCACCCCTCCACTTT. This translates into CASSDGQGNSPLHF.

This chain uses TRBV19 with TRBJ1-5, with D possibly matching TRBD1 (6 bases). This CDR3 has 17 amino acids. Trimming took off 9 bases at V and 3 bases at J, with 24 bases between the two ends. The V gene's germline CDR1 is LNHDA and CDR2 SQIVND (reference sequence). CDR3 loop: CARCPPLRGDVNQPQHF. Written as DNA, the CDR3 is TGTGCCAGATGTCCCCCGTTAAGGGGGGATGTCAATCAGCCCCAGCATTTT.

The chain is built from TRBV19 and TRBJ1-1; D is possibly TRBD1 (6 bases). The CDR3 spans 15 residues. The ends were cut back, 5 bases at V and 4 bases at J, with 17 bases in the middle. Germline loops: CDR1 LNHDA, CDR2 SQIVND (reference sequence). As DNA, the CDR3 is TGTGCCAGTAGTCAGACTCGGTTAGGGGGCACTGAAGCTTTCTTT. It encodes CASSQTRLGGTEAFF.

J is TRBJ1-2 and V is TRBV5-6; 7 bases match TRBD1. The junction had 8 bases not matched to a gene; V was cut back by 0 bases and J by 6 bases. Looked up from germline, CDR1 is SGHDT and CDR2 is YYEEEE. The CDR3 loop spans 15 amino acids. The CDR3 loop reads CASSLDLQGLDGYTF. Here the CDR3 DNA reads TGTGCCAGCAGCTTGGACCTACAGGGGCTTGATGGCTACACCTTC.

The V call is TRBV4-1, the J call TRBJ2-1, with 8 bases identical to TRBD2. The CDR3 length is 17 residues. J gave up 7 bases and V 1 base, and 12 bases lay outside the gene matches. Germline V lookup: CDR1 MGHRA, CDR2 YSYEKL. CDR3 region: CASSQGRTSRLGNEQFF. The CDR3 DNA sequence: TGCGCCAGCAGCCAAGGGAGGACTAGCCGACTAGGAAATGAGCAGTTCTTC.

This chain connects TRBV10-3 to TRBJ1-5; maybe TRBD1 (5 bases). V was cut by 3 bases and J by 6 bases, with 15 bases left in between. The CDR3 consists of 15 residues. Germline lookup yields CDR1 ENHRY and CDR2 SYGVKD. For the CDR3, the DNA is TGTGCCATCAGTGACCAGTGGCAGGGCGGTCAGCCCCAGCATTTT. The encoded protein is CAISDQWQGGQPQHF.

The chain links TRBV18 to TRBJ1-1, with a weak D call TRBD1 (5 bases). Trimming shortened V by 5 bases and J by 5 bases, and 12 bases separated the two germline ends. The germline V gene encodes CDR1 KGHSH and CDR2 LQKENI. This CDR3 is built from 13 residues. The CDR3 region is CASSSPQGTEAFF. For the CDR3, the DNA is TGTGCCAGCTCATCTCCTCAGGGTACTGAAGCTTTCTTT.

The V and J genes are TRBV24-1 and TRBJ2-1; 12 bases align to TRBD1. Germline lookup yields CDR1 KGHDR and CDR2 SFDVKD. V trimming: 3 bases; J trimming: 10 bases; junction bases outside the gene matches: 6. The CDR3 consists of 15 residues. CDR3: CATSDPGQGAGEQFF. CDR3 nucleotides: TGTGCCACCAGTGATCCGGGACAGGGGGCCGGGGAGCAGTTCTTC.

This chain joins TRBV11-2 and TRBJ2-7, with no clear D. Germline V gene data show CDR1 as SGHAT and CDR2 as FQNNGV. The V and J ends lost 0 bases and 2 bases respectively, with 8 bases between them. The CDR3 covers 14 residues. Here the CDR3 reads CASSLDQTPYEQYF. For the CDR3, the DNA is TGTGCCAGCAGCTTAGATCAAACCCCCTACGAGCAGTACTTC.

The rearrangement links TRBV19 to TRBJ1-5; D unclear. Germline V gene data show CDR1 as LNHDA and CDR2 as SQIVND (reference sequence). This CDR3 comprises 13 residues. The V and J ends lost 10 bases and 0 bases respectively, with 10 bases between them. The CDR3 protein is CATAGNSNQPQHF. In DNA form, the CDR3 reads TGTGCCACTGCGGGGAATAGCAATCAGCCCCAGCATTTT. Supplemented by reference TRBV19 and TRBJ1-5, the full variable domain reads DGGITQSPKYLFRKEGQNVTLSCEQNLNHDAMYWYRQDPGQGLRLIYYSQIVNDFQKGDIAEGYSVSREKKESFPLTVTSAQKNPTAFYLCATAGNSNQPQHFGDGTRLSIL.

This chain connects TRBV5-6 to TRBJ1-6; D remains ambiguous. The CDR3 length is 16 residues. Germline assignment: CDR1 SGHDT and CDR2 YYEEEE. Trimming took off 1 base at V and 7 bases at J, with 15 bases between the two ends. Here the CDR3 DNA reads TGTGCCAGCAGCTTGAGGAGTGCCAAGTCAAATTCACCCCTCCACTTT. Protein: CASSLRSAKSNSPLHF. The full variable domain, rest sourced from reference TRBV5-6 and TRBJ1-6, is DAGVTQSPTHLIKTRGQQVTLRCSPKSGHDTVSWYQQALGQGPQFIFQYYEEEERQRGNFPDRFSGHQFPNYSSELNVNALLLGDSALYLCASSLRSAKSNSPLHFGNGTRLTVT.

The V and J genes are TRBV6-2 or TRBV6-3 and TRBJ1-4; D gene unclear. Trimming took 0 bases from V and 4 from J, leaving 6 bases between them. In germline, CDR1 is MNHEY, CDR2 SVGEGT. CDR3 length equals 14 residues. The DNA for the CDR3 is TGTGCCAGCAGTTACTCCACGCTTAATGAAAAACTGTTTTTT. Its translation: CASSYSTLNEKLFF.

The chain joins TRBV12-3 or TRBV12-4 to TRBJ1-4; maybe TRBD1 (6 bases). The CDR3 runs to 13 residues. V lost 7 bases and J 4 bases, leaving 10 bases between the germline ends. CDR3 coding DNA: TGTGCCAGCAATAAGGGGGGTAATGAAAAACTGTTTTTT. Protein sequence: CASNKGGNEKLFF.

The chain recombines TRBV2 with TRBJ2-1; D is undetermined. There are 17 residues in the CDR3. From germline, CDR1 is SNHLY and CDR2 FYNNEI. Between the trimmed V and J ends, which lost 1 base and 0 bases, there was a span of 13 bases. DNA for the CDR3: TGTGCCAGCAGTGAAGGGCCTTATGATCCCTCCTACAATGAGCAGTTCTTC. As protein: CASSEGPYDPSYNEQFF. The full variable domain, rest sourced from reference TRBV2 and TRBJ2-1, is EPEVTQTPSHQVTQMGQEVILRCVPISNHLYFYWYRQILGQKVEFLVSFYNNEISEKSEIFDDQFSVERPDGSNFTLKIRSTKLEDSAMYFCASSEGPYDPSYNEQFFGPGTRLTVL.